The 31 T cell receptor beta chains listed next were all sequenced from one sample in a study of vaccination effects on CD4 cells after COVID-19. These receptors' targets are unknown. Culture proceeded for more than nine days, and CD4+ T cells were then isolated. The vaccine given was either BNT162b2 or mRNA-1273, in two doses. The data were produced by immunoSEQ multiplex PCR, yet TCRdb's version contains in-frame clones alone and is incomplete. Counted here are about 66,000 clones, 65% to 80% occurring once; the ten biggest clones make up 2% to 3%. The sequencing here drew on CD4+ T cells from PBMCs cultured without peptide, taken after COVID-19 vaccination. These TCRs come from a human donor who received a COVID-19 vaccine.

The chain couples TRBV6-2 or TRBV6-3 to TRBJ2-7; the D gene is possibly TRBD1 (5 bases). Germline CDR1 is MNHEY and CDR2 is SVGEGT. CDR3 length: 12 residues. Trimming stripped 2 bases from V and 7 bases from J, with 9 bases between. CDR3 in amino acids: CASSYPQGEQYV. CDR3 sequence (DNA): TGTGCCAGCAGTTACCCTCAGGGAGAGCAGTACGTC.

The chain links TRBV12-5 to TRBJ2-1, with D tentatively TRBD2 (6 bases). V was trimmed by 6 bases and J by 6 bases, leaving 24 bases between them. Germline CDR1 LGHNT, CDR2 FRNRAP. CDR3 length: 17 residues. The CDR3 reads CASGSTPAGTPPNEQFF. The CDR3 nucleotides read TGTGCTAGTGGCTCAACCCCCGCGGGGACGCCCCCCAATGAGCAGTTCTTC.

The rearrangement joins TRBV29-1 to TRBJ1-4; D is unclear. The CDR3 length is 11 residues. Germline V gene sequence: CDR1 SQVTM, CDR2 ANQGSEA. V was shortened by 6 bases and J by 7 bases, with 9 bases between the two germline ends. CDR3 in DNA: TGCAGCGTGGGGTACGGTGAAAAACTGTTTTTT. This gives the protein CSVGYGEKLFF.

The chain carries TRBV7-9 and TRBJ2-2, with D perhaps TRBD2 (5 bases). Trimming took 5 bases from V and 4 from J, leaving 17 bases between them. The germline gives CDR1 SEHNR, CDR2 FQNEAQ (reference sequence). CDR3 length: 16 amino acids. The CDR3 loop reads CASSPSSKGATGELFF. For the CDR3, the DNA is TGTGCCAGCAGCCCCTCAAGTAAGGGAGCCACCGGGGAGCTGTTTTTT.

V usage is TRBV6-5 and J usage is TRBJ2-7, with TRBD2 matching 8 bases. This CDR3 region has 15 residues. The V gene end was trimmed by 6 bases and the J gene end by 0 bases; junction bases not matched to a gene: 7. Germline lookup yields CDR1 MNHEY and CDR2 SVGAGI. The CDR3 loop is CASSPTSAGSYEQYV. The CDR3 DNA sequence: TGTGCCAGCAGCCCGACTAGCGCCGGCTCCTACGAGCAGTACGTC.

The V call is TRBV11-2, the J call TRBJ2-7; 7 bases match TRBD2. This CDR3 has 14 residues. J gave up 1 base and V 3 bases, and 3 bases lay outside the gene matches. The V gene's germline CDR1 is SGHAT and CDR2 FQNNGV. This chain's CDR3 is CASSLGRGSYEQYV. The CDR3 DNA follows: TGTGCCAGCAGCTTGGGGCGGGGGTCCTACGAGCAGTACGTC.

This chain connects TRBV19 to TRBJ2-5, with D hard to call. The V end was cut by 2 bases, the J end by 2 bases, with 12 bases between. This CDR3 region has 15 residues. Looked up from germline, CDR1 is LNHDA and CDR2 is SQIVND (reference sequence). The CDR3 coding sequence is TGTGCCAGTAGTATAAGCCCAACGAGGCAAGAGACCCAGTACTTC. Protein: CASSISPTRQETQYF.

This chain links TRBV2 with TRBJ2-5; D uncertain. The CDR3 has 13 amino acids. Trimming shortened V by 4 bases and J by 2 bases, and 8 bases separated the two germline ends. CDR1 and CDR2 from the germline V gene are SNHLY and FYNNEI. The CDR3: CASSGFAQETQYF. The CDR3 DNA reads as TGTGCCAGCAGTGGGTTTGCGCAAGAGACCCAGTACTTC.

CDR3 coding DNA: TGTGCCAGCAGCAAAACAGGGACGGGGGGAAACACCATATATTTT. Protein product: CASSKTGTGGNTIYF. The V and J genes are TRBV7-2 and TRBJ1-3, with a weak D call TRBD1 (6 bases). This CDR3 contains 15 residues. Per germline, CDR1 SGHTA and CDR2 FQGNSA. V was clipped by 5 bases and J by 4 bases, with 15 bases between them.

The V call is TRBV28, the J call TRBJ2-7; D possibly corresponds to TRBD2 (6 bases). The CDR3 is 15 amino acids. Germline CDR1 and CDR2: MDHEN and SYDVKM. The ends were cut back, 6 bases at V and 4 bases at J, with 19 bases in the middle. The CDR3 loop is CASSPRDLRVYEQYV. Written as DNA, the CDR3 is TGTGCCAGCAGCCCGCGGGATTTGAGGGTATACGAGCAGTACGTC.

This sequence joins TRBV7-9 and TRBJ1-1; unclear D gene. Germline CDR1 and CDR2: SEHNR and FQNEAQ (reference sequence). The length of the CDR3 is 14 residues. V dropped 5 bases and J dropped 0 bases, with 10 bases sitting between them. CDR3 nucleotide sequence: TGTGCCAGCAGCCCTCATGAACTGAACACTGAAGCTTTCTTT. It yields the protein CASSPHELNTEAFF.

This rearrangement joins TRBV7-2 to TRBJ1-2, with TRBD1 identical over 7 bases. There are 15 residues in the CDR3. Germline values: CDR1 SGHTA, CDR2 FQGNSA. The V gene end was trimmed by 5 bases and the J gene end by 4 bases; junction bases not matched to a gene: 10. In DNA, the CDR3 is TGTGCCAGCAGCGAGGGGGCGAATGTAGGCTATGGCTACACCTTC. This gives the protein CASSEGANVGYGYTF.

This chain uses TRBV7-2 with TRBJ1-3; a weak D match, TRBD1 (6 bases). The CDR3 covers 16 residues. Germline V gene sequence: CDR1 SGHTA, CDR2 FQGNSA. With 2 bases removed from V and 0 bases from J, the gap between germline ends came to 11 bases. The DNA of the CDR3 is TGTGCCAGCAGCTTACGCGGGGGCAGCTCTGGAAACACCATATATTTT. Protein sequence: CASSLRGGSSGNTIYF.

The chain combines TRBV9 with TRBJ1-1; D gene unclear. Trimming took off 0 bases at V and 0 bases at J, with 9 bases between the two ends. From germline, CDR1 is SGDLS and CDR2 YYNGEE. The CDR3 is 15 amino acids. The CDR3 DNA sequence: TGTGCCAGCAGCGTAGAGGGCAGCCTGAACACTGAAGCTTTCTTT. Residues: CASSVEGSLNTEAFF.

This clone has just one count. The chain uses TRBV5-5 and TRBJ2-2; D call uncertain. The germline V and J ends were trimmed by 0 bases and 1 base, with 10 bases remaining between them. CDR1 SGHKS and CDR2 YYEKEE come from the germline V gene (reference sequence). This CDR3 comprises 16 residues. The CDR3 DNA sequence: TGTGCCAGCAGCTTGGTTTCTTTGGGGAACACCGGGGAGCTGTTTTTT. Protein: CASSLVSLGNTGELFF.

The CDR3 coding sequence is TGTGCCAGCAGCCCGCGGACAGGGATGGGGGATACGCAGTATTTT. It translates to CASSPRTGMGDTQYF. The chain uses TRBV3-1 (or the pseudogene TRBV3-2) and TRBJ2-3; 8 positions agree with TRBD1. From germline, CDR1 is LGHDT and CDR2 YNNKEL (reference sequence). Trimming cost V 4 bases and J 6 bases; bases outside gene matches: 9. The CDR3 runs 15 residues.

The V and J genes are TRBV2 and TRBJ1-6; 9 bases are a match to TRBD1. Germline lookup yields CDR1 SNHLY and CDR2 FYNNEI. There are 16 residues in the CDR3. With 2 bases clipped from V and 10 bases from J, the junction kept 9 bases outside the gene matches. The CDR3 region has the DNA TGTGCCAGCAGTGAATGGGGACAGGGAGCCAGATCACCCCTCCACTTT. Residues: CASSEWGQGARSPLHF.

V gene TRBV5-1 combines with J gene TRBJ2-3, with D hard to call. CDR3 size: 14 residues. Per the germline V gene, CDR1 is SGHRS and CDR2 is YFSETQ. V was pared by 4 bases and J by 0 bases, with 9 bases between. CDR3 protein: CASSASISTDTQYF. The CDR3 nucleotides are TGCGCCAGCAGCGCCTCGATTAGCACAGATACGCAGTATTTT.

This sequence joins TRBV2 and TRBJ2-3, with TRBD2 matching 13 bases. The CDR3 extends over 16 amino acids. Trimming at V came to 6 bases and at J to 3 bases, leaving 6 bases not matched to a gene. CDR1 and CDR2 from the germline V gene are SNHLY and FYNNEI. DNA for the CDR3: TGTGCCAGCAGATCACTAGCGGGGGGGCCGACAGATACGCAGTATTTT. Amino acid sequence: CASRSLAGGPTDTQYF.

The V gene is TRBV2, the J gene TRBJ2-5; D remains unclear. V was pared by 3 bases and J by 5 bases, with 10 bases between. This CDR3 spans 13 amino acids. From germline, CDR1 is SNHLY and CDR2 FYNNEI. In DNA form, the CDR3 reads TGTGCCAGCAGTGATAGGTTTGCGGAGACCCAGTACTTC. Its protein product is CASSDRFAETQYF.

This clone has more than one count but fewer than ten. The J gene is TRBJ1-6, the V gene TRBV19; a weak D match, TRBD1 (5 bases). The germline CDR1 and CDR2 sequences are LNHDA and SQIVND (reference sequence). The CDR3 spans 14 residues. V lost 5 bases to trimming and J lost 8 bases, with 13 bases between them. CDR3 nucleotides: TGTGCCAGTAGTCTGACAGTGGCCCATTCACCCCTCCACTTT. It encodes CASSLTVAHSPLHF.

The V gene is TRBV4-1, the J gene TRBJ2-2; the match to TRBD2 covers 12 bases. Trimming took 4 bases from V and 2 from J; bases not matched to a gene: 5. The germline V gene has CDR1 MGHRA and CDR2 YSYEKL. This CDR3 has 17 residues. In DNA, the CDR3 is TGCGCCAGCAGCCCCCGGACTAGCGGGGCCAACACCGGGGAGCTGTTTTTT. Amino acid sequence: CASSPRTSGANTGELFF.

This sequence joins TRBV19 and TRBJ1-5; D remains unclear. CDR1 and CDR2 (germline): LNHDA, SQIVND (reference sequence). This CDR3 has 15 residues. Trimming shortened V by 7 bases and J by 5 bases, and 18 bases separated the two germline ends. The CDR3 nucleotides read TGTGCCAGTACCCCCGAAAAGATAACCGATCAGCCCCAGCATTTT. Translation: CASTPEKITDQPQHF.

This chain uses TRBV5-4 with TRBJ2-3; 8 nucleotides align to TRBD2. Germline V gene sequence: CDR1 SGHNT, CDR2 YYREEE (reference sequence). J lost 3 bases, V lost 5 bases, and 11 bases had no gene match. The CDR3 is 16 residues long. CDR3 amino acids: CASRPPYGGATDTQYF. The DNA for the CDR3 is TGTGCCAGCAGGCCGCCTTACGGGGGGGCGACAGATACGCAGTATTTT.

The chain has TRBV6-2 or TRBV6-3 and TRBJ1-5, with D perhaps TRBD1 (6 bases). The CDR3 runs to 14 residues. Trimming shortened V by 6 bases and J by 0 bases, and 9 bases separated the two germline ends. The germline V gene encodes CDR1 MNHEY and CDR2 SVGEGT. CDR3: CASSPGDSNQPQHF. The CDR3, as DNA: TGTGCCAGCAGCCCAGGGGATAGCAATCAGCCCCAGCATTTT.

The V and J genes are TRBV2 and TRBJ2-1; 9 nucleotides match TRBD2. Germline V CDR1 and CDR2: SNHLY, FYNNEI. This CDR3 comprises 17 residues. After removal of 9 bases from V and 4 bases from J, the junction contained 16 bases not matched to a gene. The chain's CDR3 is CASNGGGAGGQYNEQFF. The CDR3 DNA follows: TGTGCCAGTAATGGGGGAGGCGCGGGGGGGCAGTACAATGAGCAGTTCTTC.

The V and J genes are TRBV15 and TRBJ1-5; D is undetermined. The germline V gene encodes CDR1 LNHNV and CDR2 YYDKDF (reference sequence). The CDR3 has 12 residues. V gave up 8 bases and J gave up 5 bases, with 10 bases separating them. The chain's CDR3 is CATGVAYQPQHF. CDR3 DNA: TGTGCCACCGGAGTAGCTTATCAGCCCCAGCATTTT.

The chain has TRBV12-3 or TRBV12-4 and TRBJ2-3; D is possibly TRBD2 (6 bases). CDR3 length: 13 amino acids. V lost 7 bases and J 4 bases, leaving 12 bases between the germline ends. The CDR3 sequence: CASTLGGADTQYF. The DNA of the CDR3 is TGTGCCAGCACCTTGGGAGGTGCAGATACGCAGTATTTT.

This clone has just one count. The rearrangement links TRBV6-5 to TRBJ2-1; the match to TRBD2 covers 12 bases. Germline V gene sequence: CDR1 MNHEY, CDR2 SVGAGI. The CDR3 loop spans 14 amino acids. Unmatched junction bases numbered 6, after V lost 6 bases and J lost 9 bases. The CDR3 coding sequence is TGTGCCAGCAGCCTAGCGGGGGGGCCGGTTGAGCAGTTCTTC. Translation gives CASSLAGGPVEQFF.

The chain employs TRBV7-3 and TRBJ2-2; 9 bases match TRBD2. Germline CDR1 SGHTA, CDR2 FQGTGA. This CDR3 spans 16 amino acids. The junction had 3 bases not matched to a gene; V was cut back by 4 bases and J by 0 bases. Written as DNA, the CDR3 is TGTGCCAGCAGCTCGGCTAGCGGGGCGAACACCGGGGAGCTGTTTTTT. It encodes CASSSASGANTGELFF. Full variable domain (remainder filled in from reference TRBV7-3 and TRBJ2-2): GAGVSQTPSNKVTEKGKYVELRCDPISGHTALYWYRQSLGQGPEFLIYFQGTGAADDSGLPNDRFFAVRPEGSVSTLKIQRTERGDSAVYLCASSSASGANTGELFFGEGSRLTVL.

CDR3 in DNA: TGTGCCAGCAGTTTAAGACAGGGTGGGGACGGGGAGCTGTTTTTT. This codes for CASSLRQGGDGELFF. The chain links TRBV6-2 or TRBV6-3 to TRBJ2-2; 7 bases map to TRBD1. The V segment lost 4 bases and the J segment 7 bases; nucleotides outside the gene matches: 9. Germline V gives CDR1 MNHEY, CDR2 SVGEGT. The CDR3 sequence is 15 residues long.